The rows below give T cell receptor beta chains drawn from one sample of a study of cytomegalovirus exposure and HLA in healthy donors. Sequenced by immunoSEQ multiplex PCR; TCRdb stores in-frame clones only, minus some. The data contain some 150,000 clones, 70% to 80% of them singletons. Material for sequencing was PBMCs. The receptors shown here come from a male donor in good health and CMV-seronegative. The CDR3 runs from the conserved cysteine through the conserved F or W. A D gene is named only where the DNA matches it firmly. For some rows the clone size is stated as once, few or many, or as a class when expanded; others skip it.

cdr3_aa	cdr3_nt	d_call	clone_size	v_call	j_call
CASSAASTDTQYF	TGTGCCAGTAGCGCGGCTAGCACAGATACGCAGTATTTT	-	-	TRBV19	TRBJ2-3
CASRQTGGAYEQYF	TGCGCCAGCAGGCAAACAGGGGGCGCATACGAGCAGTACTTC	TRBD1	-	TRBV5-1	TRBJ2-7
CSVEDPAATF	TGCAGCGTTGAAGATCCAGCGGCCACCTTC	-	-	TRBV29-1	TRBJ1-2
CASSWTSGRYEQFF	TGCGCCAGCAGCTGGACTAGCGGGAGGTATGAGCAGTTCTTC	TRBD2	-	TRBV5-1	TRBJ2-1
CASSQELQGTNEKLFF	TGCGCCAGCAGCCAAGAGTTGCAGGGGACTAATGAAAAACTGTTTTTT	-	-	TRBV4-1	TRBJ1-4
CSVQGTSGRSVDEQYF	TGCAGCGTCCAAGGGACTAGCGGGAGGTCGGTCGACGAGCAGTACTTC	TRBD2	-	TRBV29-1	TRBJ2-7
CASSRDSGNTIYF	TGCGCCAGCAGTCGGGATTCTGGAAACACCATATATTTT	-	-	TRBV5-1	TRBJ1-3
CATSIAGGISNQPQHF	TGTGCCACATCTATTGCGGGAGGGATTAGCAATCAGCCCCAGCATTTT	-	few	TRBV19	TRBJ1-5
CASVQGTANSGNTIYF	TGTGCCAGCGTCCAGGGGACAGCCAACTCTGGAAACACCATATATTTT	TRBD1	-	TRBV27	TRBJ1-3
CASTQGRVYGYTF	TGTGCCAGCACCCAGGGCAGGGTCTATGGCTACACCTTC	-	few	TRBV6-6	TRBJ1-2
CASSFPDRTNYGYTF	TGTGCCAGCAGCTTCCCGGACAGGACGAACTATGGCTACACCTTC	TRBD1	-	TRBV7-9	TRBJ1-2
CASSRGQGAGETQYF	TGTGCCAGCAGCCGGGGACAGGGGGCCGGAGAGACCCAGTACTTC	TRBD1	-	TRBV6-6	TRBJ2-5
CASSLAGDLGEKLFF	TGTGCCAGCAGCTTGGCCGGAGATTTAGGTGAAAAACTGTTTTTT	-	-	TRBV5-4	TRBJ1-4
CASKDRAAGELFF	TGCGCCAGCAAGGACAGGGCCGCCGGGGAGCTGTTTTTT	TRBD1	-	TRBV5-1	TRBJ2-2
CASRAGTGFSEQYF	TGTGCCAGCAGGGCAGGGACAGGGTTTTCTGAGCAGTACTTC	TRBD1	-	TRBV6-5	TRBJ2-7
CASGQAYPGADTQYF	TGCGCCAGCGGCCAAGCCTACCCCGGGGCAGATACGCAGTATTTT	-	-	TRBV4-1	TRBJ2-3
CASSPLAGRGTEAFF	TGTGCCAGCAGCCCCCTAGCAGGCCGGGGCACTGAAGCTTTCTTT	-	few	TRBV7-9	TRBJ1-1
CASSSTGTSGGGTQYF	TGTGCCAGCAGCTCTACCGGGACTAGCGGGGGAGGGACCCAGTACTTC	TRBD2	once	TRBV11-2	TRBJ2-5
CASSQDLDGLTSGSVTQYF	TGCGCCAGCAGCCAAGATCTTGATGGCTTGACTAGCGGGTCCGTGACCCAGTACTTC	TRBD2	-	TRBV4-3	TRBJ2-5
CASSLGTRTGLSYEQYF	TGTGCCAGCAGCCTGGGCACAAGGACAGGGCTTTCGTACGAGCAGTACTTC	TRBD1	-	TRBV5-6	TRBJ2-7
CASSFFHREEQFF	TGTGCCAGCTCATTTTTTCATCGGGAAGAGCAGTTCTTC	-	-	TRBV18	TRBJ2-1
CASSTGLNTEAFF	TGTGCCAGTAGTACAGGGCTGAACACTGAAGCTTTCTTT	-	-	TRBV19	TRBJ1-1
CASSAGDSRGYEQYF	TGTGCCAGCAGCGCCGGGGACAGTCGAGGCTACGAGCAGTACTTC	TRBD1	-	TRBV9	TRBJ2-7
CASSPQTGTGHGYTF	TGTGCCAGCAGCCCACAAACCGGGACAGGGCATGGCTACACCTTC	TRBD1	-	TRBV9	TRBJ1-2
CASSIVRREAQYF	TGTGCCAGTAGTATAGTTCGTCGGGAGGCGCAGTATTTT	TRBD2	-	TRBV19	TRBJ2-3
CASSQARGYEQYF	TGCGCCAGCAGCCAAGCCCGGGGGTACGAGCAGTACTTC	-	-	TRBV4-1	TRBJ2-7
CASSYRTGWDTGELFF	TGTGCCAGCAGCTACCGGACAGGGTGGGACACCGGGGAGCTGTTTTTT	TRBD1	-	TRBV5-6	TRBJ2-2
CASSVGGEGGAYHEQYF	TGTGCCAGCAGCGTAGGGGGTGAAGGGGGCGCTTACCACGAGCAGTACTTC	TRBD1	-	TRBV9	TRBJ2-7